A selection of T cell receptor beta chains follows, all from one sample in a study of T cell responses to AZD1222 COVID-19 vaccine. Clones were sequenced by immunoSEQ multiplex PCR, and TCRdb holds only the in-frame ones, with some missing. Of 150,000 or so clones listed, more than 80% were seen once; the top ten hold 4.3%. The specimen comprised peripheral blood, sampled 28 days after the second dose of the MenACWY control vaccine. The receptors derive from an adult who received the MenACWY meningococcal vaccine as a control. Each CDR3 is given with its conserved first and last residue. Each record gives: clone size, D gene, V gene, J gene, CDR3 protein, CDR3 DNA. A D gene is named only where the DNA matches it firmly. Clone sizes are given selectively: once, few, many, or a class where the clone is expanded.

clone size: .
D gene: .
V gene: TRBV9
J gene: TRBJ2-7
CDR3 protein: CASSARGGSYEQYF
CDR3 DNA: TGTGCCAGCAGCGCCAGGGGAGGTTCCTACGAGCAGTACTTC

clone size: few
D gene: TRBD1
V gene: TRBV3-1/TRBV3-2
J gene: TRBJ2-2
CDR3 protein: CASSQEGAGGHTGELFF
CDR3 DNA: TGTGCCAGCAGCCAAGAGGGGGCAGGGGGCCACACCGGGGAGCTGTTTTTT

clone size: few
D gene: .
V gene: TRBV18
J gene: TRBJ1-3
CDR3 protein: CASSPGAENTIYF
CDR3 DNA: TGTGCCAGCTCACCAGGGGCAGAAAACACCATATATTTT

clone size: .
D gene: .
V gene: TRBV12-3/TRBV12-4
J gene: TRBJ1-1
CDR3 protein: CASSPQMGGEAFF
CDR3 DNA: TGTGCCAGCAGTCCCCAGATGGGGGGTGAAGCTTTCTTT

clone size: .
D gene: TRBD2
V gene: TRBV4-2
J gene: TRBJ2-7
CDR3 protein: CASSQASGTSGSPYEQYF
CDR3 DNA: TGTGCCAGCAGCCAAGCATCTGGGACTAGCGGGAGTCCATACGAGCAGTACTTC

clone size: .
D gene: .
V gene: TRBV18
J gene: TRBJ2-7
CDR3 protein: CASSPLNYEQYF
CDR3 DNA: TGTGCCAGCTCACCACTCAATTACGAGCAGTACTTC

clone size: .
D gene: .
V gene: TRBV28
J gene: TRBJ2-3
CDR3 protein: CASSFRGTQYF
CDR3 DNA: TGTGCCAGCAGTTTCCGGGGTACGCAGTATTTT

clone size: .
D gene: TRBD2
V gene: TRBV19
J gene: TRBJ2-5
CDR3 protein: CASSLGLAATQETQYF
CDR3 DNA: TGTGCCAGTAGTTTGGGACTAGCGGCAACTCAAGAGACCCAGTACTTC

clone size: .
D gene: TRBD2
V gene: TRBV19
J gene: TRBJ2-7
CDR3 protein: CASSKREMSLGEQYF
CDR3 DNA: TGTGCCAGTAGTAAGCGGGAGATGTCACTGGGCGAGCAGTACTTC

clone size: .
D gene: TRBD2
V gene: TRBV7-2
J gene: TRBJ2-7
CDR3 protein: CASSSRLREGHEQYF
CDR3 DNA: TGTGCCAGCAGCTCGAGGTTGCGGGAGGGCCACGAGCAGTACTTC

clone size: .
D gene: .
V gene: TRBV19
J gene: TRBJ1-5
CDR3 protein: CASTMGGKPQHF
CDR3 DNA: TGTGCCAGTACCATGGGGGGAAAGCCCCAGCATTTT

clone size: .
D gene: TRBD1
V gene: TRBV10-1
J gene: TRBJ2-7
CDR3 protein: CASSASGQDPYEQYF
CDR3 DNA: TGCGCCAGCAGTGCCTCGGGACAGGATCCCTACGAGCAGTACTTC

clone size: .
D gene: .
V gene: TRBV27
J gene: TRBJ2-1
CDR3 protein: CASSTGLLGGNEQFF
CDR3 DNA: TGTGCCAGCAGCACGGGCCTCCTCGGTGGCAATGAGCAGTTCTTC

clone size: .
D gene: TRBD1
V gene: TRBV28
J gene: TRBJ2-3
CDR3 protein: CASSMAGTGSTDTQYF
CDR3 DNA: TGTGCCAGCAGCATGGCCGGGACAGGGTCCACAGATACGCAGTATTTT

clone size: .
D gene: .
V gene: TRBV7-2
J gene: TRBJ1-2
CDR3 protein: CASSLGPNNYGYTF
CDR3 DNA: TGTGCCAGCAGCTTAGGGCCCAATAACTATGGCTACACCTTC

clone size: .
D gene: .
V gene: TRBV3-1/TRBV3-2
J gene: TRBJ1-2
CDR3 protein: CASSQGGSYGYTF
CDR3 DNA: TGTGCCAGCAGCCAGGGGGGAAGCTATGGCTACACCTTC

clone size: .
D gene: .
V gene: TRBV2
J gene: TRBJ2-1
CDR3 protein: CASKVSMYEQFF
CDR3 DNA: TGTGCCAGCAAGGTTTCGATGTATGAGCAGTTCTTC

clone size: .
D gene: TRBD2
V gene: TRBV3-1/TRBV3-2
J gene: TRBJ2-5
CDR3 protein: CASAGLAGVMETQYF
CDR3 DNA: TGTGCCAGCGCGGGACTAGCGGGAGTAATGGAGACCCAGTACTTC